This TCR beta chain was identified during a study of response to subunit inactivated influenza vaccine. General study results and limits: It was the authors' suggestion that each seasonal influenza vaccination recruits few new T cells.

From the RT-PCR reads, TCRdb called clonotypes with MiXCR, one entry per CDR3 protein. The table lists hundreds of thousands of distinct CDR3 sequences, 6% to 9% of them singletons. Trimming took 3 bases from V and 1 from J; bases not matched to a gene: 3. Germline loops: CDR1 DFQATT, CDR2 SNEGSKA (reference sequence). This CDR3 spans 15 amino acids. Worth noting for this clonotype: Its matching antigen is unknown.

The starting material was PBMCs from blood, obtained around 25 months after vaccination. The V gene is TRBV20-1, the J gene TRBJ2-2, with 9 bases that match TRBD1. The receptor was isolated from a man aged 50 to 69 who received an inactivated influenza vaccine. The CDR3 sequence: CSASNRGRNTGELFF. The CDR3 DNA reads TGCAGTGCTAGCAACAGGGGGCGGAACACCGGGGAGCTGTTTTTT.